This TCR beta chain was captured by sequencing in a study of blood T cell repertoires in COVID-19. Study in general: Italy, Spain and the United States were the sources of the convalescent and acute COVID-19 samples.

This table comes from immunoSEQ multiplex PCR, and its TCRdb copy is limited to in-frame clones, with some not included. The sample contains roughly 350,000 clones, about 88% of which appear only once. In germline, CDR1 is SNHLY, CDR2 FYNNEI. The CDR3 length is 13 residues. Trimming cost V 4 bases and J 5 bases; bases outside gene matches: 5. Enrollment of patients from Seattle took place during active infection, with longitudinal follow-up. The sample comprised peripheral blood. The receptor comes from a woman aged 70-85 years with COVID-19, enrolled during active disease. This chain uses TRBV2 with TRBJ2-7; TRBD1 aligns across 7 bases. The chain's CDR3 is CASSVTGFHEQYF. CDR3 DNA: TGTGCCAGCAGTGTGACAGGGTTCCACGAGCAGTACTTC.